A single sample is the source of the 2 T cell receptor beta chains below, sequenced in a study of blood T cell repertoires in COVID-19. Clones were sequenced by immunoSEQ multiplex PCR, and TCRdb holds only the in-frame ones, with some missing. The repertoire holds a few hundred thousand clones, with around 82% as singletons. Sequencing was performed on peripheral blood. The source is an older person with COVID-19, enrolled during active disease.

The rearrangement links TRBV5-1 to TRBJ2-5, with a tentative D call TRBD2 (5 bases). V was trimmed by 2 bases and J by 4 bases, leaving 12 bases between them. This CDR3 has 14 residues. The germline V gene has CDR1 SGHRS and CDR2 YFSETQ. CDR3 loop: CASSFIGVGETQYF. The CDR3, as DNA: TGCGCCAGCAGCTTCATCGGGGTGGGAGAGACCCAGTACTTC.

The V gene is TRBV5-5, the J gene TRBJ2-5; the D gene is possibly TRBD2 (6 bases). Trimming took off 2 bases at V and 2 bases at J, with 10 bases between the two ends. Germline V gene lookup returns CDR1 SGHKS and CDR2 YYEKEE (reference sequence). The CDR3 is 14 residues long. CDR3 amino acids: CASSFGGKQETQYF. The CDR3 DNA reads TGTGCCAGCAGCTTCGGGGGTAAACAAGAGACCCAGTACTTC.